This T cell receptor (beta chain) was recovered during a study of identical twins. V dropped 0 bases and J dropped 4; count of bases not matched to a gene: 5. This CDR3 has 16 residues. TCRdb processed the 5' RACE reads anew with MiXCR; each CDR3 protein has one entry. The sample contains fewer than 550,000 distinct CDR3 sequences, 13% to 15% of which appear only once. The sample was also linked to a second study, of yellow fever vaccine responses in identical twins.

The clonotype comes from a woman aged 18-29 years in good health. This sequence joins TRBV12-3 or TRBV12-4 and TRBJ1-1; the match to TRBD1 covers 10 bases. The sample consisted of CD4+ T cells sorted from blood. The DNA of the CDR3 is TGTGCCAGCAGTTTAGCCGGGACAGGGGTTCGCACTGAAGCTTTCTTT. Amino acids: CASSLAGTGVRTEAFF.